This T cell receptor beta chain is drawn from a study of T cell repertoires in cytomegalovirus infection. Background on the study: Public signatures in TCR beta pointed to CMV infection and matching HLA type.

Of note for this clonotype: Its antigen is not known.

Study-wide results and caveats: Clonotype analysis showed dominance of the ex vivo response by HLA-C-restricted CMV-specific TCR beta clonotypes. Of the TCR beta families, the public ones yielded a cumulative frequency that identified carriers of CMV plus the relevant HLA.

Trimming took 5 bases from V and 9 from J; bases not matched to a gene: 11. The germline V gene encodes CDR1 SGHRS and CDR2 YFSETQ. There are 17 residues in the CDR3. Each CDR3 protein is one row after TCRdb ran MiXCR on the reads. The table records 680,000 or so distinct CDR3 sequences, about 40% of them present only once. The TCR sequence derives from a human donor in good health (CMV status not recorded). Some clones in this sample may be carry-over from other donors' samples. The sequencing sample was made of PBMCs. The chain is built from TRBV5-1 and TRBJ2-1; TRBD2 matches 16 bases. The CDR3 loop reads CASSSGTSGGASSEQFF. CDR3 sequence (DNA): TGCGCCAGCAGTTCCGGGACTAGCGGGGGGGCGTCCTCTGAGCAGTTCTTC.